This T cell receptor beta chain was identified in a study of regulatory T cells in long-lasting Graves disease. Overall study context: Recently diagnosed Graves' patients had received antithyroid drugs for under 3 months.

TCR beta libraries were built with iRepertoire HTBI primers and Arm-PCR of CDR3 regions. TCRdb ran MiXCR on the multiplex PCR reads and lists one entry per CDR3 protein. This repertoire shows about 560,000 distinct CDR3 sequences, about 16% found once; its top ten account for more than 10%. Time point denoted: newly diagnosed GD, antithyroid drugs for less than 3 months. After RNA was extracted from PBMCs, the TCR library was made from it. Peripheral blood, roughly 10 milliliters of it, was drawn into EDTA tubes. This clonotype was detected ten times or more. Germline assignment: CDR1 MNHEY and CDR2 SMNVEV (reference sequence). Between the trimmed V and J ends, which lost 3 bases and 0 bases, there was a span of 14 bases. This CDR3 comprises 17 residues. These same data were also listed under a study on T cells in Graves' hyperthyroidism and ophthalmopathy.

This sequence joins TRBV27 and TRBJ2-2, with unresolved D. This sequence was found in a young man with Graves disease. This material consisted of peripheral blood mononuclear cells (PBMCs), taken at new diagnosis, from a patient treated with antithyroid drugs. In DNA form, the CDR3 reads TGTGCCAGCAGTTTGAACCAGGTTTCTCCGAACACCGGGGAGCTGTTTTTT. Translating it yields CASSLNQVSPNTGELFF.